This TCR beta chain emerged from a study of blood T cell repertoires in COVID-19. Study-wide background: From the United States, Italy and Spain came samples of acute and convalescent COVID-19.

Among Cohort 3 donors, those recovered had two negative PCRs, clearance, or symptom resolution. Original handling: From reference gene primer amplification, estimates of nucleated cell counts were derived. TCRdb's copy holds only in-frame clones and misses some; the assay was immunoSEQ multiplex PCR. Clone size and V and J calls were adopted from that table, with D and trimming inferred from the DNA. The table shows approximately 300,000 clones, with 85% to 90% occurring only once. The CDR3 runs 13 residues. Germline V gene lookup returns CDR1 SGHVS and CDR2 FNYEAQ. Trimming took off 5 bases at V and 3 bases at J, with 11 bases between the two ends.

This receptor was taken from a woman under 30 who had recovered from COVID-19. V and J are TRBV7-6 and TRBJ2-7, with TRBD1 as a possible D gene (5 bases). The specimen sequenced was PBMCs or T cells enriched from blood (not recorded which). The CDR3 DNA follows: TGTGCCAGCAGCCTCGACAGCGTCTACGAGCAGTACTTC. Translating gives CASSLDSVYEQYF.